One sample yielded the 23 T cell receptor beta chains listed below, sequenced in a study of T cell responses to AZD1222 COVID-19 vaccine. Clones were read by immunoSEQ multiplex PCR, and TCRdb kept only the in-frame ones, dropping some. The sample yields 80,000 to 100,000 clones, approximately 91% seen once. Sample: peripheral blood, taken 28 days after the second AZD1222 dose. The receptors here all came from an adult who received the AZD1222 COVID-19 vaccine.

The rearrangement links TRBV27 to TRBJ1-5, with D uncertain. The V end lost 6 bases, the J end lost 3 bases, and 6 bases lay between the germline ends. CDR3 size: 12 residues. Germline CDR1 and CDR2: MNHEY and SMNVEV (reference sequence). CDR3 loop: CASRQNNQPQHF. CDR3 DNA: TGTGCCAGCAGGCAGAACAATCAGCCCCAGCATTTT.

The CDR3 region is CASSQDPNEKLFF. The CDR3 coding sequence is TGTGCCAGCAGCCAAGATCCTAATGAAAAACTGTTTTTT. The genes are TRBV3-1 (or the pseudogene TRBV3-2) and TRBJ1-4; D unresolved. CDR1 and CDR2 from the germline V gene are LGHDT and YNNKEL (reference sequence). The V and J ends lost 0 bases and 3 bases respectively, with 2 bases between them. The CDR3 covers 13 residues.

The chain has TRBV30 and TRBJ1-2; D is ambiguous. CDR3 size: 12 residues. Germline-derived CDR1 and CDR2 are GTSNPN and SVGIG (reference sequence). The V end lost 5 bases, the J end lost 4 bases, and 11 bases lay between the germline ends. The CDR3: CAWSQVSYGYTF. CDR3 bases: TGTGCCTGGTCGCAGGTTTCCTATGGCTACACCTTC.

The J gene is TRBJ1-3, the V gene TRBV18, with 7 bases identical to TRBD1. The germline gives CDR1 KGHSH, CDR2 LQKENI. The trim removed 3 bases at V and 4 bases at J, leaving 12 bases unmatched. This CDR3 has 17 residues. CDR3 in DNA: TGTGCCAGCTCACCGTACCGGGACAGCATGCCCGGAAACACCATATATTTT. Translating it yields CASSPYRDSMPGNTIYF. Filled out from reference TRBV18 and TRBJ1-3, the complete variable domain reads NAGVMQNPRHLVRRRGQEARLRCSPMKGHSHVYWYRQLPEEGLKFMVYLQKENIIDESGMPKERFSAEFPKEGPSILRIQQVVRGDSAAYFCASSPYRDSMPGNTIYFGEGSWLTVV.

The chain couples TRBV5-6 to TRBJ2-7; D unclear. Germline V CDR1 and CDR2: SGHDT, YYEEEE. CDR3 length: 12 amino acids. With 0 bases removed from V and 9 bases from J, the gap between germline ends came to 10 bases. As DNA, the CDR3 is TGTGCCAGCAGCTTGGTAAGGGATCGGCAGTACTTC. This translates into CASSLVRDRQYF.

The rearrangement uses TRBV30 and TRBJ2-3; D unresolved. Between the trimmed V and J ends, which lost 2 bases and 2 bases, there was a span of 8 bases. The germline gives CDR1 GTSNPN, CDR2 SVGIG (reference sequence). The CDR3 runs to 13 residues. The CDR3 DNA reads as TGTGCCTGGAGTACGTTACCCACAGATACGCAGTATTTT. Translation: CAWSTLPTDTQYF.

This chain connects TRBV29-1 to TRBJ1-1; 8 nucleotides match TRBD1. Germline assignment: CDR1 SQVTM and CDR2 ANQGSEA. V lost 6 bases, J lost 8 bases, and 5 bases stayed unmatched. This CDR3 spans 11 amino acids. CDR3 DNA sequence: TGCAGCGTAGCCGGGACAGGAGAAGCTTTCTTT. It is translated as CSVAGTGEAFF.

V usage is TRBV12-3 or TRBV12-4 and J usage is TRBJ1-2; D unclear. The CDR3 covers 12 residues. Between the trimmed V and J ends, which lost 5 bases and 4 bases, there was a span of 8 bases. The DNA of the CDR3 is TGTGCCAGCAGTCAAAACACCTATGGCTACACCTTC. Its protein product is CASSQNTYGYTF.

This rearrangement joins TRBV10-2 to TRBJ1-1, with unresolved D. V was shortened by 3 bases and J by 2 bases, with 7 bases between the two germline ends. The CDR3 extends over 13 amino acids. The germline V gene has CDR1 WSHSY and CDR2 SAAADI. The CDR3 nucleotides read TGCGCCAGCAGTGAAAGCTTTAACACTGAAGCTTTCTTT. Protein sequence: CASSESFNTEAFF.

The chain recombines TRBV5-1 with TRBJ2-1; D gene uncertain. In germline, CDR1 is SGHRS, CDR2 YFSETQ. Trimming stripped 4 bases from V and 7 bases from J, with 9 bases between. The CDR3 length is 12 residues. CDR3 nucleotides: TGCGCCAGCAGCCCGGACCGGAATGAGCAGTTCTTC. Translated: CASSPDRNEQFF.

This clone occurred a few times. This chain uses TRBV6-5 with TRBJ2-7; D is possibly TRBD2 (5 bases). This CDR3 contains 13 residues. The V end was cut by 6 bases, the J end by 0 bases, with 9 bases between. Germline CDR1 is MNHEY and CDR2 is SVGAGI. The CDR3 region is CASRDGNSYEQYF. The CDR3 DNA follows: TGTGCCAGCAGGGACGGGAACTCCTACGAGCAGTACTTC.

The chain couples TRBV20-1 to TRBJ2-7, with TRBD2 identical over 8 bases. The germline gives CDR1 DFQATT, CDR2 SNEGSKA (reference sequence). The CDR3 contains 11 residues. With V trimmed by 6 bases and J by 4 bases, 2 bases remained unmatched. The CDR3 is CSAAGVYEQYF. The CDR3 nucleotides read TGCAGTGCAGCGGGGGTTTACGAGCAGTACTTC.

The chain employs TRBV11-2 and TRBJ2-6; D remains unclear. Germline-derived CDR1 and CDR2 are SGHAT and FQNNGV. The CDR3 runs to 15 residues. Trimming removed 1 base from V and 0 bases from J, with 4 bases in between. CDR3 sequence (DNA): TGTGCCAGCAGCTTAGGAGTCTCTGGGGCCAACGTCCTGACTTTC. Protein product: CASSLGVSGANVLTF.

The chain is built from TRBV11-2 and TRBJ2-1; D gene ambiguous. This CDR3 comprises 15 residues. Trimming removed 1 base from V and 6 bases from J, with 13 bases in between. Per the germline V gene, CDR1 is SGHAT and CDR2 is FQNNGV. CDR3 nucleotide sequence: TGTGCCAGCAGCTTAGGAGTGGGTCCGCTCAATGAGCAGTTCTTC. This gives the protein CASSLGVGPLNEQFF.

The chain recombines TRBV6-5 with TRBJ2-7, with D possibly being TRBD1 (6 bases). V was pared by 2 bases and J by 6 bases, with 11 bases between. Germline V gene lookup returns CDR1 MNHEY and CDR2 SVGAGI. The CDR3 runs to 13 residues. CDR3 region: CASSYNRVGEQYF. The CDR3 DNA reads TGTGCCAGCAGTTACAACAGGGTCGGCGAGCAGTACTTC.

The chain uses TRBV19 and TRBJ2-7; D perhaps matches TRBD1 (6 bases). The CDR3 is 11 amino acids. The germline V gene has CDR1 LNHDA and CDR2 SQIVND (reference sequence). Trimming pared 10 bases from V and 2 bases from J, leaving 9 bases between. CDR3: CATQGAYEQYF. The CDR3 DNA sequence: TGTGCCACACAGGGCGCCTACGAGCAGTACTTC.

The CDR3 bases are TGTGCCAGCACCAGACAGGGTAGCGTTGAAGCTTTCTTT. Protein: CASTRQGSVEAFF. The gene calls are TRBV6-5 and TRBJ1-1, with 7 bases that match TRBD1. The CDR3 length is 13 residues. The germline gives CDR1 MNHEY, CDR2 SVGAGI. The J segment lost 7 bases and the V segment lost 7 bases, leaving 9 bases of the junction unmatched.

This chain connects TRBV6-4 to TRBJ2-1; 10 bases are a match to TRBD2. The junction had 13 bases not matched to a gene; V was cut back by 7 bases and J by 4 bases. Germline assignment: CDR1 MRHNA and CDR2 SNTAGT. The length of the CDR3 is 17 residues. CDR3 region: CASISVEAGGQYNEQFF. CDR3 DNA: TGTGCCAGCATCAGCGTAGAAGCGGGGGGGCAATACAATGAGCAGTTCTTC.

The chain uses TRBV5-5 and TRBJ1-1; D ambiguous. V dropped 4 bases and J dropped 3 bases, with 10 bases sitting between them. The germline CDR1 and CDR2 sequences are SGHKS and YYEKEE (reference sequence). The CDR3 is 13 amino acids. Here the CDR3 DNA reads TGTGCCAGCAGCCGCGACGACTACACTGAAGCTTTCTTT. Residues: CASSRDDYTEAFF.

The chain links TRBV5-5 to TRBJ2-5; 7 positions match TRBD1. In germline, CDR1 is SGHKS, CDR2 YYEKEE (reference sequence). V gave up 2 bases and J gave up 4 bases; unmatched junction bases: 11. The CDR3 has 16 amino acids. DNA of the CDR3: TGTGCCAGCAGCTTCTCCAGGGGGTCCAGGGGAGAGACCCAGTACTTC. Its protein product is CASSFSRGSRGETQYF.

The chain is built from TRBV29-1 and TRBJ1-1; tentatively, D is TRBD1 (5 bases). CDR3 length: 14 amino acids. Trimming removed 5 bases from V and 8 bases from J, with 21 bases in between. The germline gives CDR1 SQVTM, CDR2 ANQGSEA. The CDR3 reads CSVLFRDRSTEAFF. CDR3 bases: TGCAGCGTTCTTTTCAGGGATCGGTCAACCGAAGCTTTCTTT.

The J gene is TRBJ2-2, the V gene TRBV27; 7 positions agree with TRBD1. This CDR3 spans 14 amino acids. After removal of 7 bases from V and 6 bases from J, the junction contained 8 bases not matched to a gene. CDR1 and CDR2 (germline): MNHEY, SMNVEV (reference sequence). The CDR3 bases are TGTGCCAGCAATAACTTCAGGGGGTCCGGGGAGCTGTTTTTT. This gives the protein CASNNFRGSGELFF.

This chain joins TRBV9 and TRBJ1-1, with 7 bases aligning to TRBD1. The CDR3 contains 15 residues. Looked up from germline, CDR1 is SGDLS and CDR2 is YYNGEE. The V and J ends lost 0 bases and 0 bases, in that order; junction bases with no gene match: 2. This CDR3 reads CASSVVGTVNTEAFF. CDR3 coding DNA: TGTGCCAGCAGCGTAGTTGGGACAGTGAACACTGAAGCTTTCTTT.